This entry lists 23 T cell receptor beta chains sequenced from one sample in a study. TCRdb ran MiXCR on the 5' RACE reads and lists one entry per CDR3 protein. The data hold just over 60,000 distinct CDR3 sequences, with 25% to 30% observed a single time. Material: tumor-infiltrating naive CD4+ T cells sorted from the breast tumor. Subset specified: naive CD4+ T cells, CD4+CD45RA+CD25-. Every receptor here comes from a female donor with breast cancer.

J is TRBJ2-6 and V is TRBV4-2, with TRBD1 matching 9 bases. Germline CDR1 is LGHNA and CDR2 is YNFKEQ. V trimming: 5 bases; J trimming: 0 bases; junction bases outside the gene matches: 17. The length of the CDR3 is 21 residues. The DNA of the CDR3 is TGTGCCAGCAGCTCCCAACCAATGGGGGGGACAGGGATCTCTGGGGCCAACGTCCTGACTTTC. Protein product: CASSSQPMGGTGISGANVLTF.

This clonotype was observed a few times. The V call is TRBV12-3 or TRBV12-4, the J call TRBJ2-2; either TRBD1 or TRBD2 may supply D (5 bases each). Trimming pared 7 bases from V and 2 bases from J, leaving 14 bases between. This CDR3 is 15 amino acids long. As DNA, the CDR3 is TGTGCCAGCACCCCCGGGGCCAGCAACACCGGGGAGCTGTTTTTT. Amino acid sequence: CASTPGASNTGELFF.

This clonotype was counted many times. V gene TRBV6-2 or TRBV6-3 combines with J gene TRBJ1-2, with 9 positions matching TRBD1. Trimming at V came to 8 bases and at J to 8 bases, leaving 12 bases not matched to a gene. Looked up from germline, CDR1 is MNHEY and CDR2 is SVGEGT. The CDR3 consists of 14 residues. CDR3 amino acids: CASRDRGIPRGYTF. The CDR3, as DNA: TGTGCCAGCCGCGACAGGGGGATTCCGCGAGGCTACACCTTC.

This chain links TRBV24-1 with TRBJ2-1; the D is unclear. Trimming removed 5 bases at V and 0 bases at J, with 7 bases between. CDR3 length: 14 residues. CDR1 is KGHDR, CDR2 SFDVKD, per germline. The DNA of the CDR3 is TGTGCCACCAGTGCACTGAGCTCCTACAATGAGCAGTTCTTC. It codes for CATSALSSYNEQFF.

This clonotype was counted once. The gene calls are TRBV6-5 and TRBJ2-5, with D possibly being TRBD2 (5 bases). V shed 6 bases and J shed 4 bases, with 15 bases lying between them. CDR1 is MNHEY and CDR2 is SVGAGI in the germline V gene. This CDR3 is 14 amino acids long. CDR3 nucleotides: TGTGCCAGCAGCGTAACTAGTTTCCCAGAGACCCAGTACTTC. Its protein product is CASSVTSFPETQYF.

Turning to this clonotype: A read error may produce the germline difference seen at one junction end. The rearrangement links TRBV5-1 to TRBJ2-1; D assignment may be TRBD1 or TRBD2 (5 bases each). Germline V gene lookup returns CDR1 SGHRS and CDR2 YFSETQ. The CDR3 contains 15 residues. The CDR3 loop is CASSFQAVSDNEQIF. As DNA, the CDR3 is TGCGCCAGCAGCTTCCAAGCGGTTTCGGACAATGAGCAGATCTTC.

This clonotype has a count of ten or more. This rearrangement joins TRBV20-1 to TRBJ2-3, with 13 positions matching TRBD2. Germline values: CDR1 DFQATT, CDR2 SNEGSKA (reference sequence). The CDR3 consists of 18 residues. J lost 5 bases, V lost 3 bases, and 14 bases had no gene match. CDR3 bases: TGCAGTGCTAGCGGCTTCGGTACTAGCGGGAGGGCCGGAGATACGCAGTATTTT. It yields the protein CSASGFGTSGRAGDTQYF.

The chain has TRBV27 and TRBJ2-1; the D is unclear. The CDR3 runs 15 residues. Germline CDR1 and CDR2: MNHEY and SMNVEV (reference sequence). V was clipped by 3 bases and J by 0 bases, with 9 bases between them. Written as DNA, the CDR3 is TGTGCCAGCAGTTTTCAGCGTAGCTCCTACAATGAGCAGTTCTTC. Its protein is CASSFQRSSYNEQFF.

Turning to this clonotype: The junction and the germline gene differ at one end; a read error may be behind it. The CDR3 sequence is CASSFQSQGKVF. CDR3 bases: TGTGCCAGCAGTTTCCAATCACAGGGGAAGGTCTTC. This sequence joins TRBV28 and TRBJ2-7; 7 bases line up with TRBD1. The germline CDR1 and CDR2 sequences are MDHEN and SYDVKM. There are 12 residues in the CDR3.

The CDR3 loop reads CASSLEQGNYGYTF. In nucleotides, the CDR3 is TGCGCCAGCAGCTTGGAACAGGGGAACTATGGCTACACCTTC. V usage is TRBV5-1 and J usage is TRBJ1-2; 7 bases match TRBD1. This CDR3 has 14 amino acids. Germline CDR1 is SGHRS and CDR2 is YFSETQ. With V trimmed by 0 bases and J by 2 bases, 1 base remained unmatched.

This clonotype was counted between two and nine times. V and J are TRBV4-1 and TRBJ2-3; D tentatively fits TRBD1 or TRBD2 (5 bases each). With 1 base removed from V and 3 bases from J, the gap between germline ends came to 8 bases. Germline CDR1 is MGHRA and CDR2 is YSYEKL. The CDR3 covers 14 residues. DNA of the CDR3: TGCGCCAGCAGCCAAGCGGGACGAACAGATACGCAGTATTTT. Translated, it gives CASSQAGRTDTQYF.

At least ten counts were recorded for this clonotype. The chain couples TRBV27 to TRBJ2-7, with D unresolved. Between the trimmed V and J ends, which lost 6 bases and 3 bases, there was a span of 9 bases. The germline CDR1 and CDR2 sequences are MNHEY and SMNVEV (reference sequence). The CDR3 length is 12 residues. In nucleotides, the CDR3 is TGTGCCAGCAGACGAGTCGGCTACGAGCAGTACTTC. This gives the protein CASRRVGYEQYF.

With regard to this clonotype: A much larger clone lies a single base off, so this may be a read error. This rearrangement joins TRBV7-9 to TRBJ2-7; no reliable D call. Germline V lookup: CDR1 SEHNR, CDR2 FQNEAQ (reference sequence). This CDR3 is built from 13 residues. Trimming shortened V by 2 bases and J by 7 bases, and 12 bases separated the two germline ends. The CDR3 spells CASSLLSVNEQYF. The CDR3 nucleotides are TGTGCCAGCAGCTTATTGAGTGTCAATGAGCAGTACTTC.

The sample holds many counts of this clonotype. The chain is built from TRBV7-3 and TRBJ2-7; 8 nucleotides line up with TRBD2. The CDR3 is made up of 13 amino acids. Germline values: CDR1 SGHTA, CDR2 FQGTGA. Unmatched junction bases numbered 7, after V lost 5 bases and J lost 7 bases. CDR3 sequence (DNA): TGTGCCAGCAGCCATGGGACTAGTGGAGAGCAGTACTTC. It is translated as CASSHGTSGEQYF.

The chain is built from TRBV20-1 and TRBJ1-5; 9 nucleotides line up with TRBD1. This CDR3 spans 19 amino acids. The germline CDR1 and CDR2 sequences are DFQATT and SNEGSKA (reference sequence). The junction had 24 bases not matched to a gene; V was cut back by 1 base and J by 11 bases. CDR3 sequence: CSARAGLRTRDRVPSAQHF. CDR3 coding DNA: TGCAGTGCTAGAGCAGGCCTCCGGACCCGGGACAGGGTACCCTCGGCCCAGCATTTT.

V and J are TRBV11-3 and TRBJ2-2, with 11 bases matching TRBD2. Losses at the gene ends were 5 bases for V and 6 bases for J; bases not matched to a gene: 8. CDR3 size: 16 residues. Germline V gene data show CDR1 as SGHNT and CDR2 as YENEEA. CDR3 coding DNA: TGTGCCAGCAGCCGCGATACTAGCGGGAGTCCCGGGGAGCTGTTTTTT. This sequence encodes CASSRDTSGSPGELFF.

Points on this clonotype: The final CDR3 position lacks the conserved phenylalanine or tryptophan, pointing to a likely read error. The DNA is left out, because the CDR3 cannot be placed on it with certainty; the CDR3 is given as TCRdb lists it. This chain links TRBV7-9 with TRBJ2-2. Germline CDR1 reads SEHNR; CDR2 reads FQNEAQ (reference sequence). Counting both end residues, the CDR3 totals 10 amino acids. The CDR3 here is CASSLSWGLA.

A few counts support this clonotype. J is TRBJ2-3 and V is TRBV12-3 or TRBV12-4; tentatively, D is TRBD1 (7 bases). Between the trimmed V and J ends, which lost 7 bases and 5 bases, there was a span of 16 bases. CDR3 length: 14 residues. CDR3 DNA: TGTGCCAGCACCCTTTGGGGGGACAGAGATACGCAGTATTTT. The encoded protein is CASTLWGDRDTQYF.

The chain carries TRBV20-1 and TRBJ1-5; D remains ambiguous. This CDR3 is built from 14 residues. The germline V gene encodes CDR1 DFQATT and CDR2 SNEGSKA (reference sequence). The ends were cut back, 4 bases at V and 10 bases at J, with 20 bases in the middle. The CDR3 loop reads CSATSSSTGGPQHF. CDR3 coding DNA: TGCAGTGCTACATCTTCCTCCACTGGAGGTCCCCAGCATTTT.

This clonotype was observed a handful of times. The chain joins TRBV20-1 to TRBJ2-1; 13 nucleotides line up with TRBD2. Unmatched junction bases numbered 22, after V lost 3 bases and J lost 8 bases. The CDR3 is 20 residues long. CDR1 and CDR2 from the germline V gene are DFQATT and SNEGSKA (reference sequence). The CDR3 here is CSASGGGTSGIREVYDEQFF. The CDR3 nucleotides read TGCAGTGCTAGCGGGGGGGGGACTAGCGGGATAAGAGAGGTATACGATGAGCAGTTCTTC.

This clonotype was detected a few times. V and J are TRBV28 and TRBJ1-2; 7 bases are a match to TRBD1. Losses at the gene ends were 6 bases for V and 7 bases for J; bases not matched to a gene: 11. The CDR3 extends over 14 amino acids. The germline gives CDR1 MDHEN, CDR2 SYDVKM. The CDR3 bases are TGTGCCAGCAGCTATCACAGACAGGGTACTGGCTACACCTTC. It yields the protein CASSYHRQGTGYTF.

This sequence joins TRBV4-2 and TRBJ2-1, with D maybe TRBD2 (6 bases). Trimming pared 0 bases from V and 1 base from J, leaving 16 bases between. Germline CDR1 LGHNA, CDR2 YNFKEQ. The CDR3 spans 18 residues. The DNA for the CDR3 is TGTGCCAGCAGCCAAGATTACCGGGGGAGTGGATCCTACAATGAGCAGTTCTTC. Its translation: CASSQDYRGSGSYNEQFF.

V and J are TRBV20-1 and TRBJ2-7; 13 bases agree with TRBD2. Germline V gene sequence: CDR1 DFQATT, CDR2 SNEGSKA (reference sequence). The CDR3 extends over 15 amino acids. The trim removed 8 bases at V and 1 base at J, leaving 8 bases unmatched. DNA of the CDR3: TGCAGTACTGTTGGGACTAGCGGGGCTTCCTACGAGCAGTACTTC. Translation: CSTVGTSGASYEQYF.